This record covers a single TCR beta chain. The data belong to a study of blood T cell repertoires in COVID-19. The overall study: The samples span acute and convalescent COVID-19 from the United States, Italy and Spain.

V dropped 3 bases and J dropped 6 bases, with 20 bases sitting between them. The CDR3 loop spans 16 amino acids. Germline-derived CDR1 and CDR2 are KGHSH and LQKENI. Study processing details: Scientists estimated how many nucleated cells there were by amplifying reference gene primers. Clones were read by immunoSEQ multiplex PCR, and TCRdb kept only the in-frame ones, dropping some. The V and J calls and the clone size are those of that table, but D and trimming were determined from the DNA. The sample records 200,000 to 300,000 clones, around four fifths being singletons. V is TRBV18 and J is TRBJ1-1, with D maybe TRBD1 (5 bases). This clonotype was sampled from a man aged 60 to 75 with acute or convalescent COVID-19. The material sequenced was peripheral blood. The CDR3: CASSPLGQGLRAEAFF. CDR3 sequence (DNA): TGTGCCAGCTCACCTCTCGGGCAGGGTTTAAGGGCTGAAGCTTTCTTT.